This T cell receptor (beta chain) was captured by sequencing in a study of cytomegalovirus exposure and HLA in healthy donors. As for the study in general: HLA-typed donors were the source of some 80 million unique TCRs, which an early data release held. Findings and caveats of the study: Reportedly, a later analysis found an Asian-associated ancestry cluster had fewer N-insertions than the roughly 630-donor mean.

Primers included in the PCR were 60 Vbeta and 13 Jbeta primers. Sequenced by immunoSEQ multiplex PCR; TCRdb stores in-frame clones only, minus some. The profile covers 150,000 to 200,000 clones, with roughly 84% appearing a single time and 5% to 7.5% taken by the ten largest. CDR3 size: 21 residues. From germline, CDR1 is MGHRA and CDR2 YSYEKL. Trimming cost V 4 bases and J 7 bases; bases outside gene matches: 28. Points on this clone: Its antigen is currently unknown.

The receptor's source is a middle-aged man in good health and CMV-seropositive. Sequenced material: PBMCs. The rearrangement joins TRBV4-1 to TRBJ2-3; TRBD2 agrees at 8 bases. The CDR3 coding sequence is TGCGCCAGCAGCCCAAGAGGGGACCAGCGGGAGTGGGGGGGGTTCGGATATACGCAGTATTTT. It yields the protein CASSPRGDQREWGGFGYTQYF.